Reported below is one TCR beta chain. Germline V gene data show CDR1 as MNHEY and CDR2 as SVGAGI. The CDR3 has 16 amino acids. The V segment lost 2 bases and the J segment 5 bases; nucleotides outside the gene matches: 8. The assay was immunoSEQ multiplex PCR, and TCRdb's table has in-frame clones only and misses some. Counted here are 250,000 to 300,000 clones, almost 85% occurring once; the ten biggest clones make up about 14%. The data were taken from a study of control samples from healthy donors and cancer patients. The rearrangement links TRBV6-5 to TRBJ2-5; 10 nucleotides agree with TRBD2. Material: PBMCs. The sequence was obtained from a woman aged 55-75 years with lung cancer. The CDR3, as DNA: TGTGCCAGCAGTTACGACCTAGCGGGAGATCTGGAGACCCAGTACTTC. This gives the protein CASSYDLAGDLETQYF.